This T cell receptor beta chain was identified in a study of blood T cell repertoires in COVID-19. Study at large: PBMCs, B-cell-depleted T cells, or T cells provided the cDNA or gDNA that made up the material.

The CDR3 sequence is 15 residues long. CDR1 and CDR2 from the germline V gene are MGHDK and SYGVNS. Deletions cut 0 bases from V and 5 bases from J, with 13 bases between. Methods used by the authors: From reference gene primer amplification, estimates of nucleated cell counts were derived. Sequencing was performed with immunoSEQ multiplex PCR; in TCRdb, only in-frame clones are kept and a portion is missing. Clonal size and the V and J genes are those of that table, whereas D and trimming came from the DNA. The sample yields about 200,000 clones, 70% to 90% seen once. Cohorts were determined from participant-reported clinical history.

The source of this sequence is a woman aged 40 to 50 with acute COVID-19. The V call is TRBV25-1, the J call TRBJ1-1, with a tentative D call TRBD1 (6 bases). Sequencing was done on a sample of PBMCs or T cells enriched from blood (not recorded which). The CDR3 coding sequence is TGTGCCAGCAGTGAATACCCAGGGGAGAGGACTGAAGCTTTCTTT. Amino acid sequence: CASSEYPGERTEAFF.